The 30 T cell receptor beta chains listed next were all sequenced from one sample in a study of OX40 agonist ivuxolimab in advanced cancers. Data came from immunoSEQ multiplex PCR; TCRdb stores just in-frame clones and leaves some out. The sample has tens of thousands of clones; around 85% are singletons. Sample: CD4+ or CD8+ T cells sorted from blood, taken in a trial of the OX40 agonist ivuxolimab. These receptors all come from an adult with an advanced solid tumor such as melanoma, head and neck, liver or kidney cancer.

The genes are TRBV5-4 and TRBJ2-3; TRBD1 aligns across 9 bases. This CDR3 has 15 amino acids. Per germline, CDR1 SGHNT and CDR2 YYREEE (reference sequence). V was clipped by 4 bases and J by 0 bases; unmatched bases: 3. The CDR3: CASSIGQGSTDTQYF. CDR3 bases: TGTGCCAGCAGCATCGGACAGGGGAGCACAGATACGCAGTATTTT. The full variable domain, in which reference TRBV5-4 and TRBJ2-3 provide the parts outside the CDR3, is ETGVTQSPTHLIKTRGQQVTLRCSSQSGHNTVSWYQQALGQGPQFIFQYYREEENGRGNFPPRFSGLQFPNYSSELNVNALELDDSALYLCASSIGQGSTDTQYFGPGTRLTVL.

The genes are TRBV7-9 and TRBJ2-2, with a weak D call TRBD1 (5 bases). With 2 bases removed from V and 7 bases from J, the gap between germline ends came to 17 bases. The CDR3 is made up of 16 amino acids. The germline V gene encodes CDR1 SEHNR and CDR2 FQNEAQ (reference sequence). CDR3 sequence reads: CASSLLREGAGGELFF. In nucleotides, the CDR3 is TGTGCCAGCAGCTTATTAAGGGAAGGGGCCGGCGGGGAGCTGTTTTTT.

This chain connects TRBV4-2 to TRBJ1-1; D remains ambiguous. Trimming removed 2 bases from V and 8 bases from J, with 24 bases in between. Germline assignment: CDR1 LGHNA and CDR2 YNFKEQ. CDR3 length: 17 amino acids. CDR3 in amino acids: CASSQRMSVQRASEAFF. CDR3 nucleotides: TGTGCCAGCAGCCAAAGAATGTCTGTACAGCGTGCTTCGGAAGCTTTCTTT.

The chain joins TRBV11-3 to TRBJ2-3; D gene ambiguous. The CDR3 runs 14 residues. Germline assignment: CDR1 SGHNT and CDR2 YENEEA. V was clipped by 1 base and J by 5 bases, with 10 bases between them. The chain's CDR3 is CASSLGRAEDTQYF. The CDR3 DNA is TGTGCCAGCAGCTTAGGACGAGCTGAAGATACGCAGTATTTT. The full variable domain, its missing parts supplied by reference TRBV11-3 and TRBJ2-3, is EAGVVQSPRYKIIEKKQPVAFWCNPISGHNTLYWYLQNLGQGPELLIRYENEEAVDDSQLPKDRFSAERLKGVDSTLKIQPAELGDSAVYLCASSLGRAEDTQYFGPGTRLTVL.

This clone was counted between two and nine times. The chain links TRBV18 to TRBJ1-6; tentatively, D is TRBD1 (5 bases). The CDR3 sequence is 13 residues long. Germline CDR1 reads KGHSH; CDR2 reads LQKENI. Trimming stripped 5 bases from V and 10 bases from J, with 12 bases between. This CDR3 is CASSAGRDSPLHF. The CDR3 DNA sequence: TGTGCCAGCTCAGCTGGCAGGGACTCACCCCTCCACTTT.

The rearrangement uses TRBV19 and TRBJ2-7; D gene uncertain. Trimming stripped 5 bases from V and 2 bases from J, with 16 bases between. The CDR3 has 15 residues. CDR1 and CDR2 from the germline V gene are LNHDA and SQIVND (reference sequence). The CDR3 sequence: CASSPGTSSPYEQYF. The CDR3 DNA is TGTGCCAGTAGTCCGGGCACCTCAAGCCCCTACGAGCAGTACTTC.

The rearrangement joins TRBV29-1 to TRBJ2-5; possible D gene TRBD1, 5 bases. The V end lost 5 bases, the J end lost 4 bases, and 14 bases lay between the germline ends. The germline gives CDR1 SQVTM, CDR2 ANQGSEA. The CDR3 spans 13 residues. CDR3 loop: CSVQKGNLETQYF. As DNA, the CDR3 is TGCAGCGTTCAAAAGGGGAATCTAGAGACCCAGTACTTC.

The CDR3: CASKGGGVTGELFF. Written as DNA, the CDR3 is TGTGCCAGCAAGGGGGGAGGCGTCACCGGGGAGCTGTTTTTT. The chain has TRBV28 and TRBJ2-2, with D perhaps being TRBD1 or TRBD2 (6 bases each). Germline V CDR1 and CDR2: MDHEN, SYDVKM. Trimming shortened V by 7 bases and J by 4 bases, and 13 bases separated the two germline ends. CDR3 length: 14 amino acids.

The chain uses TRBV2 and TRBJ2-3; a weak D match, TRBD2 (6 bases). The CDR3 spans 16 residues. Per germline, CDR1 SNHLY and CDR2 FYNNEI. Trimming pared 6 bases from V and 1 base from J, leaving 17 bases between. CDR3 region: CASSSFGPGGTDTQYF. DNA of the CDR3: TGTGCCAGCAGCTCCTTCGGCCCGGGGGGCACAGATACGCAGTATTTT.

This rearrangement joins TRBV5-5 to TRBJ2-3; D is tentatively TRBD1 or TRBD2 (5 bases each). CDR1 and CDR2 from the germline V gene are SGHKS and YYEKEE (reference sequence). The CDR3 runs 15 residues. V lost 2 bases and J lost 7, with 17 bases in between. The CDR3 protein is CASSLAVPRDHTQYF. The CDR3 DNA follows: TGTGCCAGCAGCTTAGCGGTACCAAGGGACCATACGCAGTATTTT.

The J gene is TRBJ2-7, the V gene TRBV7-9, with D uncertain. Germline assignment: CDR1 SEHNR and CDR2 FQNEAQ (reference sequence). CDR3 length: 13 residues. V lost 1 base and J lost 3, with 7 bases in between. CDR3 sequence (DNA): TGTGCCAGCAGCTTAGTGCCGAACTACGAGCAGTACTTC. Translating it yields CASSLVPNYEQYF.

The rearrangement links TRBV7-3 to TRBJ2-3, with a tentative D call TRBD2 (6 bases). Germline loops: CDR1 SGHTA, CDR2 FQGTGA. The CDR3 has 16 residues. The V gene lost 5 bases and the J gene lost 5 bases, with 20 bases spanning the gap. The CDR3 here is CASSKTDTGRGDTQYF. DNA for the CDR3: TGTGCCAGCAGCAAGACGGACACGGGGCGGGGAGATACGCAGTATTTT.

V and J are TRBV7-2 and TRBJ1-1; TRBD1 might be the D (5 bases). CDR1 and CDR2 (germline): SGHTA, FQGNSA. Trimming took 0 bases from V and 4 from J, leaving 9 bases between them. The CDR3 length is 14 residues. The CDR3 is CASSLAQASTEAFF. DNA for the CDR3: TGTGCCAGCAGCTTAGCACAGGCCAGCACTGAAGCTTTCTTT.

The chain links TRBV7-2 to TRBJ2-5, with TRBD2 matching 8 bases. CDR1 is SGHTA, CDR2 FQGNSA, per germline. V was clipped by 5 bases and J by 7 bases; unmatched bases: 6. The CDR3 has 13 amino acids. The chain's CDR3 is CASSISGVGTQYF. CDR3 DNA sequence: TGTGCCAGCAGCATTAGCGGGGTGGGGACCCAGTACTTC.

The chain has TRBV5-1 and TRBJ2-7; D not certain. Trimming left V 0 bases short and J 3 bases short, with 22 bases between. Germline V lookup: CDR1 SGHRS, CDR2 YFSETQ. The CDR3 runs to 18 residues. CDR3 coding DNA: TGCGCCAGCAGCTTGGAAGGGCCCTTTCCGGCACGTTTCTACGAGCAGTACTTC. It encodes CASSLEGPFPARFYEQYF. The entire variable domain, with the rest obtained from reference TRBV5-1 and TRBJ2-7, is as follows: KAGVTQTPRYLIKTRGQQVTLSCSPISGHRSVSWYQQTPGQGLQFLFEYFSETQRNKGNFPGRFSGRQFSNSRSEMNVSTLELGDSALYLCASSLEGPFPARFYEQYFGPGTRLTVT.

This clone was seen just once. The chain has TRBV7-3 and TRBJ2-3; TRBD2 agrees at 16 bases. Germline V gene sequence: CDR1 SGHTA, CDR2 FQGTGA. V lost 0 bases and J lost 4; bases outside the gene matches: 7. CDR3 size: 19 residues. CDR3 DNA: TGTGCCAGCAGCTTAACCGGGACTAGCGGGAGGGCCGGCGCAGATACGCAGTATTTT. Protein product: CASSLTGTSGRAGADTQYF.

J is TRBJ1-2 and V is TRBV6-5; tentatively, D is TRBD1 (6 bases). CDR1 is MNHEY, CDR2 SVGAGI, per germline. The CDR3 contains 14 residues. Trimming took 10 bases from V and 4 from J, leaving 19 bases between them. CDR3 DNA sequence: TGTGCCACCATACGCCGGACAGACTTCTATGGCTACACCTTC. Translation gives CATIRRTDFYGYTF.

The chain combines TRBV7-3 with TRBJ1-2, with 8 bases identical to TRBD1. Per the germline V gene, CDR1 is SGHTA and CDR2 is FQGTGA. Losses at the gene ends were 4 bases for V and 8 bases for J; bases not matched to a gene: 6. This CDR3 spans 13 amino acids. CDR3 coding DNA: TGTGCCAGCAGCTCGACAGGGGAAGCGGGCTACACCTTC. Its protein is CASSSTGEAGYTF.

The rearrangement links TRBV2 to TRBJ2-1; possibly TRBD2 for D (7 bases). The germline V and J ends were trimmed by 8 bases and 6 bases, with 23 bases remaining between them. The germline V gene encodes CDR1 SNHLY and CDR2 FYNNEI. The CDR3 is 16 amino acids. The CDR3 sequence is CASVPDFLGGGNEQFF. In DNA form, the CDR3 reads TGTGCCAGCGTCCCCGACTTCCTAGGGGGGGGCAATGAGCAGTTCTTC.

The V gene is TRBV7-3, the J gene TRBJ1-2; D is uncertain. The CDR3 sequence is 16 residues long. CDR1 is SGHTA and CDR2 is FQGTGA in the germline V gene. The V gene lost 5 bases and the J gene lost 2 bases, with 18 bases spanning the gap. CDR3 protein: CASSPQAGRKNYGYTF. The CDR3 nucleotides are TGTGCCAGCAGCCCTCAAGCCGGCAGAAAGAACTATGGCTACACCTTC.

CDR3 bases: TGTGCCAGCAGCCCTTCGTGGGCAGCGAACACCGGGGAGCTGTTTTTT. This translates into CASSPSWAANTGELFF. V and J are TRBV28 and TRBJ2-2; no firm D call. V dropped 6 bases and J dropped 0 bases, with 14 bases sitting between them. Per germline, CDR1 MDHEN and CDR2 SYDVKM. The CDR3 covers 16 residues.

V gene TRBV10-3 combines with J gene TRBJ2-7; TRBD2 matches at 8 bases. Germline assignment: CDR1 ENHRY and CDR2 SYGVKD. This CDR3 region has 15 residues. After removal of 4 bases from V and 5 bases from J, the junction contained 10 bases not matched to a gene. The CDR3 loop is CAISVRAGEGHEQYF. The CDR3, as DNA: TGTGCCATCAGTGTAAGAGCGGGAGAAGGCCACGAGCAGTACTTC.

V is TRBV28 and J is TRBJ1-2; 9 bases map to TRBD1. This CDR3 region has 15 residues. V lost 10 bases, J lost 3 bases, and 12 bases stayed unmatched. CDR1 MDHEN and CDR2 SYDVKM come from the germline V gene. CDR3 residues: CAILSRDRAYYGYTF. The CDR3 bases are TGTGCCATCTTGTCCCGGGACAGGGCCTACTATGGCTACACCTTC.

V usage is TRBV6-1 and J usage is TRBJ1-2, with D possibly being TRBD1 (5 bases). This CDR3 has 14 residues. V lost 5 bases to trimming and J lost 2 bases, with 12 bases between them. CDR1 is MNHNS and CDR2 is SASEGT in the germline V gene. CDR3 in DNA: TGTGCCAGCAGTCCATCCGGGGGGAACTATGGCTACACCTTC. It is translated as CASSPSGGNYGYTF.

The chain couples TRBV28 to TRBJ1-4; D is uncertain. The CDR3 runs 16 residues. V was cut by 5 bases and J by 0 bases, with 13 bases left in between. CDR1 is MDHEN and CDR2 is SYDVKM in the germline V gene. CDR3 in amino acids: CASSTYIFATNEKLFF. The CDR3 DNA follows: TGTGCCAGCAGTACGTACATCTTTGCAACTAATGAAAAACTGTTTTTT.

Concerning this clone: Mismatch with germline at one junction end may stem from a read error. The DNA of the CDR3 is TGTGCCAGCTCATCACCGGGACAGGGAGGCACCGGGGAGCTGTTTTTT. Amino acids: CASSSPGQGGTGELFF. V is TRBV18 and J is TRBJ2-2; 9 bases align to TRBD1. The CDR3 covers 16 residues. Germline-derived CDR1 and CDR2 are KGHSH and LQKENI.

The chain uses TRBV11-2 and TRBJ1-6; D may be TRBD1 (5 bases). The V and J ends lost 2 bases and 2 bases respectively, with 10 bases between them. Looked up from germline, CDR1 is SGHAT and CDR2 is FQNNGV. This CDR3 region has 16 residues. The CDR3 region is CASSLRGLPYNSPLHF. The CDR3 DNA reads TGTGCCAGCAGCTTAAGGGGTCTACCCTATAATTCACCCCTCCACTTT.

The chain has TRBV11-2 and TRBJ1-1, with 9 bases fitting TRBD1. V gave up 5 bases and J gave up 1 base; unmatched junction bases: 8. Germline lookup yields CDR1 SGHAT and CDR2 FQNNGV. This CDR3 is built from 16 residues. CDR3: CASSMRRGQGNTEAFF. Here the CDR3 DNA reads TGTGCCAGCAGCATGCGCCGGGGACAGGGGAACACTGAAGCTTTCTTT.

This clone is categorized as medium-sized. CDR3 DNA: TGTGCCAGCTCACCACGAGATGACGAGCAGTACTTC. Its translation: CASSPRDDEQYF. This chain links TRBV18 with TRBJ2-7, with D uncertain. The V and J ends lost 1 base and 5 bases respectively, with 6 bases between them. This CDR3 spans 12 amino acids. Germline CDR1 is KGHSH and CDR2 is LQKENI.

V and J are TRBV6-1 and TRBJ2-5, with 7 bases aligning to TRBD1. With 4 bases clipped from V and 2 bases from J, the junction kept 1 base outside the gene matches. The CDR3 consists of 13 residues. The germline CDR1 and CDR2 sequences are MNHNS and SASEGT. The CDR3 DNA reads TGTGCCAGCAGTGTGGGACAGCAAGAGACCCAGTACTTC. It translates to CASSVGQQETQYF.